This TCR beta chain emerged from a study of response to subunit inactivated influenza vaccine (dated by TCRdb to 2016 to 2019). About the study as a whole: To follow how T cells responded to a trivalent subunit inactivated influenza vaccine, the researchers relied on deep quantitative profiling of the T cell receptor repertoire. General conclusions and limits of the study: The authors proposed that each seasonal influenza vaccination may bring in only a limited number of new T cells.

This clonotype was detected a few times. Its antigen remains undetermined. Per-nucleotide qualities are absent, and no much larger clonotype sits a single base away. Clipping removes 3 bases from V and 3 bases from J, with 8 as the unmatched junction base count. Its CDR3 holds 16 amino acids, cysteine through phenylalanine. The retained sequence is limited to the CDR3, 48 bases, with the frame set at the first base. The library was obtained by RT-PCR. Instrument on record: Illumina HiSeq 2500. TCRdb reanalyzed the raw reads on its own, using fastp at Q25 for trimming and MiXCR for clone calling, and kept in-frame beta chains. Entries that share a CDR3 protein sequence are merged under the most common genes and DNA. The sample contains some 500,000 distinct CDR3 sequences, approximately 12% of them found a single time. Over 10% of the sample belongs to the ten largest clones. Read against the paper, the sample's time point label means: 40 to 45 days after influenza vaccine administration.

The sequence was obtained from a man aged 50-60 years who received an inactivated influenza vaccine. Donor details come from another sample of the same person, matched by shared clones. The sequence links TRBV12-3 or TRBV12-4 to TRBJ1-2; 9 bases in the junction line up with TRBD1. Here the sequenced sample was PBMCs from blood, taken 40 to 50 days after vaccination. The CDR3 protein is CASSLMPGTGYYGYTF. In nucleotide form, the sequence is TGTGCCAGCAGTTTGATGCCCGGGACAGGGTACTATGGCTACACCTTC.